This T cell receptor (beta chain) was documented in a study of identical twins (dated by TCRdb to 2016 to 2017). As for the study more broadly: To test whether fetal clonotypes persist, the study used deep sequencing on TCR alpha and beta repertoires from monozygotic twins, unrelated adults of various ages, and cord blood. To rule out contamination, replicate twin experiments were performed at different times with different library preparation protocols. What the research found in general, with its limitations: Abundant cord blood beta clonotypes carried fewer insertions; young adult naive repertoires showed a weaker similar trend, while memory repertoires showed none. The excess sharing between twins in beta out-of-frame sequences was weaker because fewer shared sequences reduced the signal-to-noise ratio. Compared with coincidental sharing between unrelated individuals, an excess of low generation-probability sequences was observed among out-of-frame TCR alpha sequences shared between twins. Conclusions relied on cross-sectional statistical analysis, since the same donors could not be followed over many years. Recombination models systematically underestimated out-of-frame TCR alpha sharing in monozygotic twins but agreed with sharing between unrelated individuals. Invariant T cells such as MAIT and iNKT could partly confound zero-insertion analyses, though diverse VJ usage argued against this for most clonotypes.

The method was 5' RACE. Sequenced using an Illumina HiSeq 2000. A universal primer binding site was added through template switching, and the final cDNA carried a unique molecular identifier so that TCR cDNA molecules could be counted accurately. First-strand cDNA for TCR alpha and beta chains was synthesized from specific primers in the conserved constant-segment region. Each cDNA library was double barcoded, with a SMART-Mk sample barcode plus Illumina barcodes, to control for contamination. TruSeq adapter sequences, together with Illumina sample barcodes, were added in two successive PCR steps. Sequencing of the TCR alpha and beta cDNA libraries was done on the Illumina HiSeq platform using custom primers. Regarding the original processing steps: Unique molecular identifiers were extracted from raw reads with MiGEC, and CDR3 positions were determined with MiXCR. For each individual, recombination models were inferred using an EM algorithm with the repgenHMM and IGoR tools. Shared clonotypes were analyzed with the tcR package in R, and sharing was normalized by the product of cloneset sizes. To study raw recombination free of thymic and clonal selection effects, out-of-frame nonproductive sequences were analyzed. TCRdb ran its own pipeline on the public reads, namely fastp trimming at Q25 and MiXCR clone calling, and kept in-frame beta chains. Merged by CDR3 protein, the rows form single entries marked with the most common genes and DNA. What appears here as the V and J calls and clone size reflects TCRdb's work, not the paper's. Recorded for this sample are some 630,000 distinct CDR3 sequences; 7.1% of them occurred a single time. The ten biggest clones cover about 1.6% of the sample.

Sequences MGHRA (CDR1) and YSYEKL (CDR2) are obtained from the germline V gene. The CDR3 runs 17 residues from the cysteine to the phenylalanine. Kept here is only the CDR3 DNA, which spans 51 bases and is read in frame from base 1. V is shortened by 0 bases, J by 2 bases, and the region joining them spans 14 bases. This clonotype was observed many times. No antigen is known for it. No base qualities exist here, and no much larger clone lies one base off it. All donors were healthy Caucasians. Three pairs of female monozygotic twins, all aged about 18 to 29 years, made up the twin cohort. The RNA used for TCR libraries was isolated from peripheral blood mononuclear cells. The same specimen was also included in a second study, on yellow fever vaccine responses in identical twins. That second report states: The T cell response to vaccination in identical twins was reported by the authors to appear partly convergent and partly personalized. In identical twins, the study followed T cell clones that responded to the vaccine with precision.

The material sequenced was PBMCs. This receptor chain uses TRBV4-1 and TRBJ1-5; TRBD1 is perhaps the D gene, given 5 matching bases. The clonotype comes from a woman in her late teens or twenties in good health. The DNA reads TGCGCCAGCAGCCAAGATCCCCAGGGTGACGGCAATCAGCCCCAGCATTTT. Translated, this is CASSQDPQGDGNQPQHF.